These 24 T cell receptor beta chains were sequenced from one sample in a study of cytomegalovirus exposure and HLA in healthy donors. This PCR relied on a set of 60 Vbeta primers and 13 Jbeta primers. Here immunoSEQ multiplex PCR was the method, and the copy in TCRdb shows in-frame clones only, minus some. The sample has around 150,000 clones; approximately 80% are singletons. The sample consisted of PBMCs. These receptors were collected from a female donor in good health and CMV-seropositive.

This chain connects TRBV5-6 to TRBJ1-5, with D unclear. Trimming stripped 7 bases from V and 6 bases from J, with 17 bases between. The CDR3 contains 14 residues. Germline V lookup: CDR1 SGHDT, CDR2 YYEEEE. CDR3 sequence (DNA): TGTGCCAGCGATGGAGGCCGGTTGAGTCAGCCCCAGCATTTT. It yields the protein CASDGGRLSQPQHF.

The V call is TRBV6-6, the J call TRBJ1-1; no reliable D call. The germline V gene has CDR1 MNHNY and CDR2 SVGAGI (reference sequence). The germline V and J ends were trimmed by 6 bases and 4 bases, with 12 bases remaining between them. The CDR3 covers 13 residues. The CDR3 region has the DNA TGTGCCAGCAGAACTACGGAGGTCACTGAAGCTTTCTTT. Translation: CASRTTEVTEAFF.

The chain employs TRBV7-9 and TRBJ2-1; 11 bases agree with TRBD2. CDR3 length equals 15 residues. CDR1 is SEHNR and CDR2 is FQNEAQ in the germline V gene (reference sequence). Unmatched junction bases numbered 6, after V lost 6 bases and J lost 5 bases. The CDR3 DNA sequence: TGTGCCAGCAGATTCACTAGCGGGGGTAACAATGAGCAGTTCTTC. It specifies CASRFTSGGNNEQFF.

J is TRBJ2-1 and V is TRBV27, with 13 bases identical to TRBD2. This CDR3 is 15 amino acids long. V gave up 9 bases and J gave up 4 bases; unmatched junction bases: 6. Germline CDR1 MNHEY, CDR2 SMNVEV (reference sequence). CDR3 protein: CASSILAGGYNEQFF. In nucleotides, the CDR3 is TGTGCCAGTAGTATACTAGCGGGAGGGTACAATGAGCAGTTCTTC.

The chain recombines TRBV29-1 with TRBJ1-1; D perhaps matches TRBD1 (5 bases). Germline loops: CDR1 SQVTM, CDR2 ANQGSEA. This CDR3 is built from 12 residues. Trimming removed 3 bases at V and 6 bases at J, with 11 bases between. The CDR3 here is CSVDRQGSEAFF. Here the CDR3 DNA reads TGCAGCGTTGATCGGCAGGGCTCTGAAGCTTTCTTT.

This clone appeared a single time. The rearrangement joins TRBV5-4 to TRBJ2-1; perhaps TRBD2 as D (6 bases). With 4 bases removed from V and 0 bases from J, the gap between germline ends came to 14 bases. This CDR3 has 16 amino acids. CDR1 and CDR2 (germline): SGHNT, YYREEE (reference sequence). CDR3 sequence (DNA): TGTGCCAGCAGCGGGAAAGCGGGCCTCTCCTACAATGAGCAGTTCTTC. This gives the protein CASSGKAGLSYNEQFF.

In the case of this clone: Distinct nucleotide sequences in the sample also encode this CDR3. The rearrangement joins TRBV2 to TRBJ2-5, with TRBD2 identical over 10 bases. Germline values: CDR1 SNHLY, CDR2 FYNNEI. There are 15 residues in the CDR3. With 5 bases clipped from V and 1 base from J, the junction kept 4 bases outside the gene matches. The CDR3 region is CASSLLAGGQETQYF. The DNA for the CDR3 is TGTGCCAGCAGTTTGTTAGCGGGGGGCCAAGAGACCCAGTACTTC.

The chain combines TRBV5-1 with TRBJ2-1, with TRBD2 matching 8 bases. From germline, CDR1 is SGHRS and CDR2 YFSETQ. There are 15 residues in the CDR3. V was clipped by 2 bases and J by 2 bases; unmatched bases: 3. The CDR3 is CASSFSGGPYNEQFF. As DNA, the CDR3 is TGCGCCAGCAGCTTTTCGGGGGGGCCCTACAATGAGCAGTTCTTC.

J is TRBJ2-3 and V is TRBV7-3; possibly TRBD1 for D (5 bases). V lost 5 bases and J 6 bases, leaving 27 bases between the germline ends. This CDR3 has 18 residues. Germline assignment: CDR1 SGHTA and CDR2 FQGTGA. Here the CDR3 DNA reads TGTGCCAGCAGCAGAAATGTCGTTTCTGGCAGGGCTTCGGATACGCAGTATTTT. Encoded protein: CASSRNVVSGRASDTQYF.

This rearrangement joins TRBV5-1 to TRBJ1-2; TRBD1 is a possible D gene (5 bases). From germline, CDR1 is SGHRS and CDR2 YFSETQ. The CDR3 runs to 16 residues. The germline V and J ends were trimmed by 0 bases and 8 bases, with 20 bases remaining between them. The CDR3 spells CASSLVEGQGGNGYTF. DNA of the CDR3: TGCGCCAGCAGCTTGGTAGAGGGGCAGGGAGGTAACGGCTACACCTTC. The entire variable domain, with the rest obtained from reference TRBV5-1 and TRBJ1-2, is as follows: KAGVTQTPRYLIKTRGQQVTLSCSPISGHRSVSWYQQTPGQGLQFLFEYFSETQRNKGNFPGRFSGRQFSNSRSEMNVSTLELGDSALYLCASSLVEGQGGNGYTFGSGTRLTVV.

Written as DNA, the CDR3 is TGTGCCAGCAGTGACTCGAGTACGCGTGGTTCACCCCTCCACTTT. Amino acids: CASSDSSTRGSPLHF. The chain carries TRBV6-4 and TRBJ1-6; D gene uncertain. This CDR3 spans 15 amino acids. Germline-derived CDR1 and CDR2 are MRHNA and SNTAGT. Trimming removed 0 bases at V and 9 bases at J, with 12 bases between.

The chain links TRBV28 to TRBJ2-2, with 8 positions matching TRBD2. CDR1 and CDR2 from the germline V gene are MDHEN and SYDVKM. The CDR3 loop spans 16 amino acids. V lost 2 bases, J lost 4 bases, and 6 bases stayed unmatched. CDR3 nucleotides: TGTGCCAGCAGTTTACAGGCTGCGGGGGGCACCGGGGAGCTGTTTTTT. Its protein product is CASSLQAAGGTGELFF.

The chain carries TRBV15 and TRBJ1-4, with D uncertain. Trimming took off 1 base at V and 6 bases at J, with 12 bases between the two ends. This CDR3 is built from 15 residues. CDR1 is LNHNV and CDR2 is YYDKDF in the germline V gene (reference sequence). The CDR3 region has the DNA TGTGCCACCAGCAGAGCAACCTCTCGGGATGAAAAACTGTTTTTT. This translates into CATSRATSRDEKLFF.

This clone was counted once. The V gene is TRBV4-1, the J gene TRBJ2-1; 13 bases are a match to TRBD2. V lost 3 bases, J lost 5 bases, and 7 bases stayed unmatched. CDR1 is MGHRA, CDR2 YSYEKL, per germline. The CDR3 sequence is 17 residues long. The CDR3 sequence: CASSQKRTSGSHNEQFF. The CDR3 region has the DNA TGCGCCAGCAGCCAGAAGAGGACTAGCGGGAGTCACAATGAGCAGTTCTTC.

The chain has TRBV14 and TRBJ1-1; no reliable D call. The CDR3 extends over 14 amino acids. V gave up 6 bases and J gave up 4 bases, with 15 bases separating them. Germline V gene sequence: CDR1 SGHDN, CDR2 FVKESK. The CDR3: CASRLSSGSTEAFF. For the CDR3, the DNA is TGTGCCAGCAGACTCTCCTCCGGGAGCACTGAAGCTTTCTTT.

The V call is TRBV30, the J call TRBJ2-5, with D possibly matching TRBD1 (7 bases). The end of the DNA is better explained by TRBJ2-7, so the J call may be wrong. CDR3 size: 12 residues. The germline V gene has CDR1 GTSNPN and CDR2 SVGIG (reference sequence). The DNA of the CDR3 is TGTGCCTGGACAGGGGGAGGCTACGAGCAGTACTTC. Translation gives CAWTGGGYEQYF.

The chain joins TRBV6-1 to TRBJ1-2; D uncertain. The CDR3 length is 12 residues. Germline V gives CDR1 MNHNS, CDR2 SASEGT. The V end lost 7 bases, the J end lost 2 bases, and 8 bases lay between the germline ends. The DNA of the CDR3 is TGTGCCAGCACCCTTGGCAACTATGGCTACACCTTC. Translated: CASTLGNYGYTF.

The table lists this clone with a count of one. The chain couples TRBV2 to TRBJ1-2; TRBD1 matches 9 bases. V shed 2 bases and J 1 base; nucleotides not matched to a gene: 2. This CDR3 contains 15 residues. CDR1 SNHLY and CDR2 FYNNEI come from the germline V gene. The CDR3 DNA reads TGTGCCAGCAGTGAATTGGGACAGGGTAACTATGGCTACACCTTC. Amino acid sequence: CASSELGQGNYGYTF.

This chain joins TRBV28 and TRBJ2-3, with a weak D call TRBD2 (7 bases). The CDR3 extends over 17 amino acids. CDR1 is MDHEN and CDR2 is SYDVKM in the germline V gene. V shed 3 bases and J shed 1 base, with 17 bases lying between them. The chain's CDR3 is CASSFASRGARTDTQYF. CDR3 coding DNA: TGTGCCAGCAGTTTTGCGTCTCGGGGGGCCCGCACAGATACGCAGTATTTT.

CDR3 sequence (DNA): TGTGCCAGTAGTACCGGACAGCCCAATTCACCCCTCCACTTT. Translated, it gives CASSTGQPNSPLHF. The rearrangement links TRBV19 to TRBJ1-6, with D possibly being TRBD1 (6 bases). Germline V gene sequence: CDR1 LNHDA, CDR2 SQIVND (reference sequence). The CDR3 has 14 residues. Trimming removed 4 bases from V and 7 bases from J, with 11 bases in between.

This sequence joins TRBV4-2 and TRBJ2-7; D unresolved. The CDR3 covers 14 residues. Trimming stripped 4 bases from V and 3 bases from J, with 13 bases between. Per germline, CDR1 LGHNA and CDR2 YNFKEQ. CDR3: CASSPDQVSYEQYF. The CDR3 nucleotides read TGTGCCAGCAGCCCCGATCAGGTGAGCTACGAGCAGTACTTC.

The chain links TRBV19 to TRBJ2-1; D might be TRBD1 (6 bases). The CDR3 contains 16 residues. CDR1 and CDR2 from the germline V gene are LNHDA and SQIVND (reference sequence). The V gene lost 3 bases and the J gene lost 0 bases, with 12 bases spanning the gap. CDR3 amino acids: CASSISRGSSYNEQFF. The CDR3 DNA follows: TGTGCCAGTAGTATTAGCAGGGGTAGCTCCTACAATGAGCAGTTCTTC.

The chain uses TRBV27 and TRBJ2-7; no firm D call. V dropped 4 bases and J dropped 0 bases, with 16 bases sitting between them. The CDR3 is 16 amino acids. The V gene's germline CDR1 is MNHEY and CDR2 SMNVEV (reference sequence). CDR3 in amino acids: CASSSHIQRSSYEQYF. As DNA, the CDR3 is TGTGCCAGCAGTTCCCACATCCAGAGGAGCTCCTACGAGCAGTACTTC.

V gene TRBV5-4 combines with J gene TRBJ2-3; 11 positions match TRBD2. J lost 2 bases, V lost 4 bases, and 6 bases had no gene match. The CDR3 has 16 amino acids. Germline values: CDR1 SGHNT, CDR2 YYREEE (reference sequence). In DNA, the CDR3 is TGTGCCAGCAGCGGGGGGACTAGCGGCTACACAGATACGCAGTATTTT. Protein sequence: CASSGGTSGYTDTQYF.